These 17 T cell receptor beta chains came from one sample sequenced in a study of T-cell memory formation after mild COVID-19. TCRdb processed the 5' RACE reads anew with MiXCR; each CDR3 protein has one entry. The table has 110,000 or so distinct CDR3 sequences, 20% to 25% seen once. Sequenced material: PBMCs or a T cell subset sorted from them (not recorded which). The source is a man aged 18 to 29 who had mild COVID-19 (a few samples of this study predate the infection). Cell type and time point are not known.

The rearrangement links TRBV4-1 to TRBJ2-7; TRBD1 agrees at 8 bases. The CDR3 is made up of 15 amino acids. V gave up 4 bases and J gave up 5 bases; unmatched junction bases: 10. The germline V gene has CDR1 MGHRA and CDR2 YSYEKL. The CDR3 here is CASSRSDRGGDEQYF. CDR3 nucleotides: TGCGCCAGCAGCCGCTCCGACAGGGGTGGCGACGAGCAGTACTTC.

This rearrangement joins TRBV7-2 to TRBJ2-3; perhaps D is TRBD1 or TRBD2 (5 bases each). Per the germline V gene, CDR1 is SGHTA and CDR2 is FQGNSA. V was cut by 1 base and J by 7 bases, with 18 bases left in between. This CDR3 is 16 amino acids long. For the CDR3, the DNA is TGTGCCAGCAGCTTAGTGGGGCAGGGACGACCCTATACGCAGTATTTT. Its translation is CASSLVGQGRPYTQYF.

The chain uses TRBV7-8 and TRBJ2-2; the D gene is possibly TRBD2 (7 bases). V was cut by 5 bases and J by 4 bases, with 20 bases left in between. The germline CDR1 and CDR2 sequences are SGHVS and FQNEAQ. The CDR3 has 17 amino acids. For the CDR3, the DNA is TGTGCCAGCAGCCTTCTGGCGGGGGCTATGACCACCGGGGAGCTGTTTTTT. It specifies CASSLLAGAMTTGELFF.

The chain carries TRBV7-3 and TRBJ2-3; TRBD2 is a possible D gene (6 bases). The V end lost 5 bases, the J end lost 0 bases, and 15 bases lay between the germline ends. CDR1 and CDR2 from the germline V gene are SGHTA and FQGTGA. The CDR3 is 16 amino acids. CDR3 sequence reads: CASSPTPSASTDTQYF. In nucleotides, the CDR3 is TGTGCCAGCAGCCCTACCCCTAGCGCCAGCACAGATACGCAGTATTTT.

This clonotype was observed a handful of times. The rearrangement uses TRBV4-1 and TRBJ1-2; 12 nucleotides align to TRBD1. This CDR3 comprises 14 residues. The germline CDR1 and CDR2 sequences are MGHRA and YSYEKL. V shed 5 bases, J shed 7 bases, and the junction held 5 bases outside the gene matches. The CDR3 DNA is TGCGCCAGCAGCACCCGGGACAGGGGGCCTGGCTACACCTTC. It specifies CASSTRDRGPGYTF.

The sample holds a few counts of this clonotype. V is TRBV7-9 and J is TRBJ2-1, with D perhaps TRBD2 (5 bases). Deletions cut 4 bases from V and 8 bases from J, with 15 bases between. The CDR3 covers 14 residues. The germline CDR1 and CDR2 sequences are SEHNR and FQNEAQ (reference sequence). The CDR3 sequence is CASSWPAAGDEQFF. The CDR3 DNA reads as TGTGCCAGCAGCTGGCCAGCCGCGGGCGATGAGCAGTTCTTC.

In nucleotides, the CDR3 is TGTGCTAGTGCCCTTTCGGGGGAGTTCTATGGCTACACCTTC. This encodes CASALSGEFYGYTF. The rearrangement uses TRBV12-5 and TRBJ1-2; TRBD1 is a possible D gene (5 bases). Trimming cost V 7 bases and J 4 bases, with 16 bases left between them. Per the germline V gene, CDR1 is LGHNT and CDR2 is FRNRAP. The CDR3 contains 14 residues.

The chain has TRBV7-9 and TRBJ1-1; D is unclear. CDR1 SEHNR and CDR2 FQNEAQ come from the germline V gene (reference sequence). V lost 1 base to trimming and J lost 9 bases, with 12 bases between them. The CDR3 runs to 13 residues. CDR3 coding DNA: TGTGCCAGCAGCTTAGGTTCTGATCTTAAAGCTTTCTTT. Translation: CASSLGSDLKAFF.

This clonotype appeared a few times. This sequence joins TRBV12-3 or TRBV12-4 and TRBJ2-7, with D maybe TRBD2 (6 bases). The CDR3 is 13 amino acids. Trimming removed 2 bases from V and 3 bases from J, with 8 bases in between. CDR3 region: CASSLWRDYEQYF. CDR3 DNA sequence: TGTGCCAGCAGTTTATGGAGGGACTACGAGCAGTACTTC.

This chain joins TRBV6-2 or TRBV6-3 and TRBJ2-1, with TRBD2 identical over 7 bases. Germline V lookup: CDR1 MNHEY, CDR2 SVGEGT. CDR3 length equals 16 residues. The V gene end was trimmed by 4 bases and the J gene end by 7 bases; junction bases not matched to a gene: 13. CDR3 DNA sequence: TGTGCCAGCAGTTCGAGCGGGGAAACCGTCCTAAATGAGCAGTTCTTC. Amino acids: CASSSSGETVLNEQFF.

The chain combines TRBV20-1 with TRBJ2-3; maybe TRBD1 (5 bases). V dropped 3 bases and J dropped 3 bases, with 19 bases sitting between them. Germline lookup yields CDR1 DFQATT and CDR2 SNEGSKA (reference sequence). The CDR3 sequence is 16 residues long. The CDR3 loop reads CSASSQGTTWTDTQYF. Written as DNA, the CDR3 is TGCAGTGCTAGCTCTCAGGGTACCACATGGACAGATACGCAGTATTTT.

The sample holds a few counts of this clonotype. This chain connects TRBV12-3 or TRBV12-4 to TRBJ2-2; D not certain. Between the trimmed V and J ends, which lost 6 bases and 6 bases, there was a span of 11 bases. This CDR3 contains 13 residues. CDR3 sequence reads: CASRRVVAGELFF. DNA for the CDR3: TGTGCCAGCAGACGGGTTGTGGCCGGGGAGCTGTTTTTT.

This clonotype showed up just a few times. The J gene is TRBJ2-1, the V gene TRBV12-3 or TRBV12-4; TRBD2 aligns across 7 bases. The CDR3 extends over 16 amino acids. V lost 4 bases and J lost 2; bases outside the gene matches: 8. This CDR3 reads CASSSFREGPYNEQFF. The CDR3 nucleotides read TGTGCCAGCAGTTCTTTCAGGGAGGGCCCCTACAATGAGCAGTTCTTC.

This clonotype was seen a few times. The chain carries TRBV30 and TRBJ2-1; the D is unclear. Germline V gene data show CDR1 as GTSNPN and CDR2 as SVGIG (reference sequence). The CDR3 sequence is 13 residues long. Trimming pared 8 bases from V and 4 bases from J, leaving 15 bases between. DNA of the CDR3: TGTGCCCGAGCGTTTCACGATTACAATGAGCAGTTCTTC. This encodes CARAFHDYNEQFF.

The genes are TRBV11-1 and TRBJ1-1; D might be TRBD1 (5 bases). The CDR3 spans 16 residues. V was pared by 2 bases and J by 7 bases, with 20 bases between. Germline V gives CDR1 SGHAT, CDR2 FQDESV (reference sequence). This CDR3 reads CASSLKRGAGISEAFF. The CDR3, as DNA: TGTGCCAGCAGCTTAAAGCGTGGGGCAGGAATAAGTGAAGCTTTCTTT.

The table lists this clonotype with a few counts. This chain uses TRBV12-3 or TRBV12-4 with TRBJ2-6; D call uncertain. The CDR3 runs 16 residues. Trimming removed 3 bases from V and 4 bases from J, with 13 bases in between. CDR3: CASSFKLSSGANVLTF. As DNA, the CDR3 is TGTGCCAGCAGTTTTAAATTGAGCTCCGGGGCCAACGTCCTGACTTTC.

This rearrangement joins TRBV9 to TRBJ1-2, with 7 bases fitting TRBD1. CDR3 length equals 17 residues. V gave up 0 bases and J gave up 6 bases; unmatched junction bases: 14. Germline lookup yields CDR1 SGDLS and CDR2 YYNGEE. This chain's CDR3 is CASSVAVGGPGNDGYTF. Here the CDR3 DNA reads TGTGCCAGCAGCGTAGCAGTAGGGGGCCCGGGGAACGATGGCTACACCTTC.